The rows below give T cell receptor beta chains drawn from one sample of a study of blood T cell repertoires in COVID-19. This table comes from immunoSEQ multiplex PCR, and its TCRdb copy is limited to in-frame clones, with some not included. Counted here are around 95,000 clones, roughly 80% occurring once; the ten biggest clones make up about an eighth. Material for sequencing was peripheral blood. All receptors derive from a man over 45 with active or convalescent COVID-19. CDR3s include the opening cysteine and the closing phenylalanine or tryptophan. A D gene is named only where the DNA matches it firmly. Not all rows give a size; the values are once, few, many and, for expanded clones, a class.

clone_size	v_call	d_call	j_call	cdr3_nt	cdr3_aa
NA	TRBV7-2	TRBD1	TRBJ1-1	TGTGCCAGCAGCCATCCAGGGGGGACAGCTTTCTTT	CASSHPGGTAFF
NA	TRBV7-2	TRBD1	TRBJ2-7	TGTGCCAGCAGCTCCCGACAGGGGGCCTACGAGCAGTACTTC	CASSSRQGAYEQYF
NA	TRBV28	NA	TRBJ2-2	TGTGCCAGCAGAGGCGGGTCAGAGGGTTCCGGGGAGCTGTTTTTT	CASRGGSEGSGELFF
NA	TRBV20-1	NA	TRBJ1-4	TGCAGTGCTGGGGGCGAAAAACTGTTTTTT	CSAGGEKLFF
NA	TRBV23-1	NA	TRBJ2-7	TGCGCCAGCACTAGAGCCTCCTACGAGCAGTACTTC	CASTRASYEQYF
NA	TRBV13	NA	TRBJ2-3	TGTGCCAGCAGCCCCCCAGGGCAGGGGACAACAGATACGCAGTATTTT	CASSPPGQGTTDTQYF
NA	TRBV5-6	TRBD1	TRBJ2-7	TGTGCCAGCAGCTTGGGACAGGGAGTAAAGGACGAGCAGTACTTC	CASSLGQGVKDEQYF
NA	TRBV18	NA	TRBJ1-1	TGTGCCAGCTCACCACCGACAGACACCAGAGAAGCTTTCTTT	CASSPPTDTREAFF
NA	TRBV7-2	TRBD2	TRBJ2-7	TGTGCCAGCAGCTCTCTAGCGGGAGGTAGCGAGCAGTACTTC	CASSSLAGGSEQYF
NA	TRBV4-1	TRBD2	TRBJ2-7	TGCGCCAGCAGCCTGACCCTTGAGTTTAGCGGGAGCTCCTACGAGCAGTACTTC	CASSLTLEFSGSSYEQYF
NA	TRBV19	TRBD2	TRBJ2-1	TGTGCCAGTACCCCCTCGGGACTAGCCTCCTACAATGAGCAGTTCTTC	CASTPSGLASYNEQFF
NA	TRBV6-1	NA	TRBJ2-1	TGTGCCAGCAGTGAAGTCGGCACAGGAGGGGACAATGAGCAGTTCTTC	CASSEVGTGGDNEQFF
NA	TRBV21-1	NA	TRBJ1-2	TGTGCCAGCAGCAAAGCGCTTTGGGGGAGGACTAACTATGGCTACACCTTC	CASSKALWGRTNYGYTF
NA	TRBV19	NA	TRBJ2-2	TGTGCCAGTAATCTGGGGCAGGGTACCGGGGAGCTGTTTTTT	CASNLGQGTGELFF
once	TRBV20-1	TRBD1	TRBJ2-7	TGCAGTGCAACGACAGGGCTCGAGCAGTACTTC	CSATTGLEQYF
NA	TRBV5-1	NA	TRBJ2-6	TGCGCCAGCAGCTCATCAGGTCCGTCTGGGGCCAACGTCCTGACTTTC	CASSSSGPSGANVLTF
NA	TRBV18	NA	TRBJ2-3	TGTGCCAGCTCACGCAGGGAGGAAATTGGCACAGATACGCAGTATTTT	CASSRREEIGTDTQYF